Following are 30 T cell receptor beta chains from one sample sequenced in a study of CD8 T cells in Susac syndrome. Reverse transcription of about 0.5 to 1 ug RNA was carried out with random hexamers. TCRdb re-called the immunoSEQ multiplex PCR reads through MiXCR, storing one row per CDR3 protein. Of under 200,000 distinct CDR3 sequences listed, 85% to 95% are singletons. Sequencing input: CD4+ T cells from PBMCs. These receptors originate from a human donor in good health.

In this sample, this clonotype turned up once. This chain joins TRBV3-1 and TRBJ1-2, with a tentative D call TRBD1 (6 bases). CDR3 size: 14 residues. Deletions cut 0 bases from V and 7 bases from J, with 12 bases between. Germline V gives CDR1 LGHDT, CDR2 YNNKEL (reference sequence). CDR3 sequence: CASSQEGLGGGYTF. In DNA form, the CDR3 reads TGTGCCAGCAGCCAAGAGGGGTTAGGGGGTGGCTACACCTTC.

The chain combines TRBV27 with TRBJ2-6; D unclear. The CDR3 extends over 14 amino acids. The germline V gene has CDR1 MNHEY and CDR2 SMNVEV (reference sequence). Trimming stripped 4 bases from V and 0 bases from J, with 4 bases between. This CDR3 reads CASSSVSGANVLTF. The CDR3 DNA follows: TGTGCCAGCAGTTCCGTCTCTGGGGCCAACGTCCTGACTTTC.

This clonotype appeared a single time. The chain couples TRBV11-2 to TRBJ2-5, with 8 bases matching TRBD2. The junction had 8 bases not matched to a gene; V was cut back by 1 base and J by 1 base. In germline, CDR1 is SGHAT, CDR2 FQNNGV. The length of the CDR3 is 17 residues. CDR3 DNA: TGTGCCAGCAGCTTAGGTGTCCTAGCGGGCTTCCAAGAGACCCAGTACTTC. It yields the protein CASSLGVLAGFQETQYF.

The chain has TRBV29-1 and TRBJ2-1, with no clear D. The ends were cut back, 5 bases at V and 4 bases at J, with 12 bases in the middle. Germline values: CDR1 SQVTM, CDR2 ANQGSEA. The CDR3 loop spans 13 amino acids. Written as DNA, the CDR3 is TGCAGCGTTCAATTCACAGTATACAATGAGCAGTTCTTC. Encoded protein: CSVQFTVYNEQFF.

J is TRBJ2-7 and V is TRBV5-6; possible D gene TRBD1, 6 bases. V lost 1 base, J lost 5 bases, and 10 bases lay in between. CDR1 is SGHDT and CDR2 is YYEEEE in the germline V gene. The CDR3 has 13 amino acids. As DNA, the CDR3 is TGTGCCAGCAGCTTGACAGGGTACAACGAGCAGTACGTC. It codes for CASSLTGYNEQYV.

The chain carries TRBV7-2 and TRBJ2-1; 7 nucleotides agree with TRBD1. The V segment lost 5 bases and the J segment 15 bases; nucleotides outside the gene matches: 13. The CDR3 sequence is 13 residues long. The germline V gene has CDR1 SGHTA and CDR2 FQGNSA. This chain's CDR3 is CASSPNLDRARFF. The CDR3, as DNA: TGTGCCAGCAGCCCGAACCTTGACAGGGCGCGGTTCTTC.

V is TRBV7-9 and J is TRBJ2-5, with D hard to call. The V end was cut by 5 bases, the J end by 5 bases, with 9 bases between. CDR1 and CDR2 (germline): SEHNR, FQNEAQ (reference sequence). This CDR3 has 12 residues. CDR3 protein: CASSPSMETQYF. In DNA form, the CDR3 reads TGTGCCAGCAGCCCTTCTATGGAGACCCAGTACTTC.

The chain uses TRBV20-1 and TRBJ2-7, with D tentatively TRBD2 (5 bases). The CDR3 loop spans 11 amino acids. CDR1 and CDR2 (germline): DFQATT, SNEGSKA (reference sequence). V lost 6 bases, J lost 6 bases, and 12 bases lay in between. The DNA for the CDR3 is TGCAGTGCCCAACTAGGAGGCGAGCAGTACTTC. Its protein is CSAQLGGEQYF.

This clonotype showed up just once. The genes are TRBV2 and TRBJ1-5, with D hard to call. This CDR3 region has 13 residues. Germline assignment: CDR1 SNHLY and CDR2 FYNNEI. Trimming shortened V by 5 bases and J by 7 bases, and 12 bases separated the two germline ends. The CDR3 region has the DNA TGTGCCAGCAGTCTGGACCCCTCCCAGCCCCAGCATTTT. Its translation: CASSLDPSQPQHF.

The chain recombines TRBV25-1 with TRBJ1-6, with unresolved D. Germline values: CDR1 MGHDK, CDR2 SYGVNS. V lost 5 bases, J lost 6 bases, and 11 bases lay in between. This CDR3 spans 14 amino acids. DNA for the CDR3: TGTGCCAGCAGTAGGATCACGAGTAATTCACCCCTCCACTTT. It yields the protein CASSRITSNSPLHF.

The V call is TRBV7-9, the J call TRBJ1-1; the D gene is possibly TRBD1 (5 bases). From germline, CDR1 is SEHNR and CDR2 FQNEAQ (reference sequence). V was trimmed by 1 base and J by 1 base, leaving 7 bases between them. CDR3 length: 14 amino acids. DNA of the CDR3: TGTGCCAGCAGCTTAGGACAGCAGAACACTGAAGCTTTCTTT. It specifies CASSLGQQNTEAFF. Combining the CDR3 with reference TRBV7-9 and TRBJ1-1 gives the whole variable domain DTGVSQNPRHKITKRGQNVTFRCDPISEHNRLYWYRQTLGQGPEFLTYFQNEAQLEKSRLLSDRFSAERPKGSFSTLEIQRTEQGDSAMYLCASSLGQQNTEAFFGQGTRLTVV.

This chain connects TRBV7-9 to TRBJ2-3; D not resolved. V lost 5 bases to trimming and J lost 5 bases, with 17 bases between them. In germline, CDR1 is SEHNR, CDR2 FQNEAQ (reference sequence). The CDR3 is made up of 15 amino acids. The CDR3 bases are TGTGCCAGCAGCGCAGATCCGGTGACCCGAGATACGCAGTATTTT. Protein: CASSADPVTRDTQYF.

The chain is built from TRBV7-9 and TRBJ1-5; 8 bases fit TRBD1. The germline V gene encodes CDR1 SEHNR and CDR2 FQNEAQ (reference sequence). The V and J ends lost 5 bases and 0 bases, in that order; junction bases with no gene match: 6. The CDR3 consists of 16 residues. CDR3 region: CASSQEDRASNQPQHF. The CDR3, as DNA: TGTGCCAGCAGCCAAGAGGACAGGGCTAGCAATCAGCCCCAGCATTTT.

V is TRBV5-1 and J is TRBJ1-1; TRBD1 agrees at 8 bases. The CDR3 covers 12 residues. The V gene end was trimmed by 4 bases and the J gene end by 11 bases; junction bases not matched to a gene: 7. Germline CDR1 reads SGHRS; CDR2 reads YFSETQ. CDR3 amino acids: CASSPGQGWAFF. CDR3 DNA: TGCGCCAGCAGCCCCGGACAGGGTTGGGCTTTCTTT. The full variable domain, completed using reference TRBV5-1 and TRBJ1-1, is KAGVTQTPRYLIKTRGQQVTLSCSPISGHRSVSWYQQTPGQGLQFLFEYFSETQRNKGNFPGRFSGRQFSNSRSEMNVSTLELGDSALYLCASSPGQGWAFFGQGTRLTVV.

The genes are TRBV6-2 or TRBV6-3 and TRBJ1-2; D ambiguous. Germline V lookup: CDR1 MNHEY, CDR2 SVGEGT. This CDR3 is 14 amino acids long. The V end lost 2 bases, the J end lost 3 bases, and 10 bases lay between the germline ends. The CDR3 DNA is TGTGCCAGCAGTTACGGGATCTGGGACTATGGCTACACCTTC. This translates into CASSYGIWDYGYTF.

DNA of the CDR3: TGTGCCAGTAGACCCTTTGTGGGTACGCGGGGGGTCACAGATACGCAGTATTTT. It yields the protein CASRPFVGTRGVTDTQYF. The chain has TRBV19 and TRBJ2-3, with 8 bases fitting TRBD2. The trim removed 6 bases at V and 2 bases at J, leaving 16 bases unmatched. CDR1 is LNHDA, CDR2 SQIVND, per germline (reference sequence). The CDR3 is 18 residues long.

The J gene is TRBJ2-1, the V gene TRBV6-4; no reliable D call. The CDR3 runs 14 residues. Germline V gene data show CDR1 as MRHNA and CDR2 as SNTAGT. The ends were cut back, 0 bases at V and 9 bases at J, with 12 bases in the middle. The CDR3 DNA reads as TGTGCCAGCAGTGACTCGAATCTTGGCGGTGAGCAGTTCTTC. It yields the protein CASSDSNLGGEQFF.

This chain uses TRBV4-3 with TRBJ2-7; tentative D call: TRBD2 (5 bases). This CDR3 is built from 15 residues. V lost 1 base, J lost 5 bases, and 15 bases lay in between. Germline V gives CDR1 LGHNA, CDR2 YSLEER. CDR3: CASSQGHGVYDEQYF. The CDR3 coding sequence is TGCGCCAGCAGCCAAGGGCACGGGGTCTACGACGAGCAGTACTTC.

The chain recombines TRBV19 with TRBJ1-5, with no clear D. Deletions cut 5 bases from V and 6 bases from J, with 5 bases between. The CDR3 spans 11 residues. CDR1 LNHDA and CDR2 SQIVND come from the germline V gene (reference sequence). This CDR3 reads CASSSVQPQHF. The CDR3 DNA reads as TGTGCCAGTAGTTCAGTTCAGCCCCAGCATTTT. The entire variable domain, with the rest obtained from reference TRBV19 and TRBJ1-5, is as follows: DGGITQSPKYLFRKEGQNVTLSCEQNLNHDAMYWYRQDPGQGLRLIYYSQIVNDFQKGDIAEGYSVSREKKESFPLTVTSAQKNPTAFYLCASSSVQPQHFGDGTRLSIL.

The rearrangement joins TRBV12-3 or TRBV12-4 to TRBJ2-7, with 7 bases lining up with TRBD1. Trimming at V came to 6 bases and at J to 6 bases, leaving 8 bases not matched to a gene. This CDR3 has 13 amino acids. The chain's CDR3 is CASSRNRGGEQYV. CDR3 nucleotides: TGTGCCAGCAGCCGGAACAGGGGCGGCGAGCAGTACGTC.

This chain joins TRBV14 and TRBJ2-5, with TRBD1 identical over 8 bases. After removal of 4 bases from V and 7 bases from J, the junction contained 8 bases not matched to a gene. CDR3 length equals 14 residues. Germline V gene data show CDR1 as SGHDN and CDR2 as FVKESK. The CDR3 protein is CASSLRTGLGTQYF. The CDR3 region has the DNA TGTGCCAGCAGCCTCCGGACAGGGTTGGGGACCCAGTACTTC.

The chain has TRBV7-3 and TRBJ2-1; no clear D gene. With 5 bases removed from V and 7 bases from J, the gap between germline ends came to 9 bases. The CDR3 covers 12 residues. Per the germline V gene, CDR1 is SGHTA and CDR2 is FQGTGA. The CDR3 loop reads CASSRVNNEQFF. The CDR3 region has the DNA TGTGCCAGCAGCCGTGTAAATAATGAGCAGTTCTTC.

The chain is built from TRBV6-5 and TRBJ1-2; D perhaps matches TRBD1 (5 bases). The CDR3 is 13 amino acids. CDR1 and CDR2 from the germline V gene are MNHEY and SVGAGI. V was pared by 10 bases and J by 5 bases, with 17 bases between. CDR3 DNA: TGTGCCACCAGGGCGGAGGGATCGTATGGCTACACCTTC. Its protein is CATRAEGSYGYTF.

V gene TRBV3-1 combines with J gene TRBJ2-1, with 8 bases matching TRBD2. Trimming took 2 bases from V and 9 from J; bases not matched to a gene: 6. This CDR3 has 14 amino acids. CDR1 LGHDT and CDR2 YNNKEL come from the germline V gene (reference sequence). The CDR3, as DNA: TGTGCCAGCAGCCAACGGGAGGGCCCCGGTGAGCAGTTCTTC. Amino acid sequence: CASSQREGPGEQFF.

This clonotype was picked up one time. CDR3 in amino acids: CASSQTSKNIQYF. The CDR3 coding sequence is TGTGCCAGCAGCCAGACTAGCAAAAACATTCAGTACTTC. The J gene is TRBJ2-4, the V gene TRBV27; D perhaps matches TRBD2 (6 bases). V gave up 6 bases and J gave up 3 bases, with 9 bases separating them. Germline V gene sequence: CDR1 MNHEY, CDR2 SMNVEV (reference sequence). The CDR3 is 13 amino acids.

V is TRBV10-2 and J is TRBJ2-3, with 10 bases that match TRBD2. With 6 bases clipped from V and 2 bases from J, the junction kept 2 bases outside the gene matches. There are 14 residues in the CDR3. The germline gives CDR1 WSHSY, CDR2 SAAADI. The CDR3 DNA reads TGCGCCAGCAGACTAGCGGGGAACACAGATACGCAGTATTTT. Its translation: CASRLAGNTDTQYF.

This clonotype was observed once. The DNA for the CDR3 is TGTGCCAGCAGCGGGAAGGGGCACCACTATGGCTACACCTTC. It codes for CASSGKGHHYGYTF. This chain joins TRBV5-4 and TRBJ1-2; maybe TRBD1 (5 bases). CDR3 length equals 14 residues. The V gene lost 4 bases and the J gene lost 3 bases, with 13 bases spanning the gap. Germline lookup yields CDR1 SGHNT and CDR2 YYREEE (reference sequence).

The chain carries TRBV7-2 and TRBJ2-5; D unresolved. The CDR3 is 14 amino acids. Trimming took off 7 bases at V and 0 bases at J, with 12 bases between the two ends. Germline V CDR1 and CDR2: SGHTA, FQGNSA. In DNA, the CDR3 is TGTGCCAGCACCGGCCGGCGGTACCAAGAGACCCAGTACTTC. It is translated as CASTGRRYQETQYF.

This chain joins TRBV19 and TRBJ1-5; D remains ambiguous. V was shortened by 7 bases and J by 2 bases, with 15 bases between the two germline ends. The CDR3 sequence is 15 residues long. CDR1 LNHDA and CDR2 SQIVND come from the germline V gene (reference sequence). This chain's CDR3 is CASTRVAPGNQPQHF. DNA of the CDR3: TGTGCCAGTACCCGGGTGGCACCGGGCAATCAGCCCCAGCATTTT.

This clonotype was recorded only once. The V and J genes are TRBV20-1 and TRBJ1-5; D ambiguous. Germline-derived CDR1 and CDR2 are DFQATT and SNEGSKA (reference sequence). V lost 5 bases to trimming and J lost 1 base, with 9 bases between them. This CDR3 has 13 amino acids. CDR3 bases: TGCAGTGCTGCAAGATGGAGCAATCAGCCCCAGCATTTT. This codes for CSAARWSNQPQHF.